This section outlines one T cell receptor beta chain sequence together with its context. Method: immunoSEQ multiplex PCR; TCRdb's copy keeps in-frame clones and lacks some. The table shows 260,000 or so clones, with over 75% occurring only once. The data are from a study of blood T cell repertoires in COVID-19. As for the study in general: Acute and convalescent COVID-19 specimens originated in the United States, Italy and Spain.

Trimming cost V 5 bases and J 0 bases, with 5 bases left between them. The CDR3 extends over 14 amino acids. Per the germline V gene, CDR1 is LNHNV and CDR2 is YYDKDF (reference sequence). V and J are TRBV15 and TRBJ2-6; D is uncertain. What was sequenced was peripheral blood. This receptor was identified in a human donor in a cohort sampled during active COVID-19. The CDR3, as DNA: TGTGCCACCAGCCTCGTCTCTGGGGCCAACGTCCTGACTTTC. It is translated as CATSLVSGANVLTF.